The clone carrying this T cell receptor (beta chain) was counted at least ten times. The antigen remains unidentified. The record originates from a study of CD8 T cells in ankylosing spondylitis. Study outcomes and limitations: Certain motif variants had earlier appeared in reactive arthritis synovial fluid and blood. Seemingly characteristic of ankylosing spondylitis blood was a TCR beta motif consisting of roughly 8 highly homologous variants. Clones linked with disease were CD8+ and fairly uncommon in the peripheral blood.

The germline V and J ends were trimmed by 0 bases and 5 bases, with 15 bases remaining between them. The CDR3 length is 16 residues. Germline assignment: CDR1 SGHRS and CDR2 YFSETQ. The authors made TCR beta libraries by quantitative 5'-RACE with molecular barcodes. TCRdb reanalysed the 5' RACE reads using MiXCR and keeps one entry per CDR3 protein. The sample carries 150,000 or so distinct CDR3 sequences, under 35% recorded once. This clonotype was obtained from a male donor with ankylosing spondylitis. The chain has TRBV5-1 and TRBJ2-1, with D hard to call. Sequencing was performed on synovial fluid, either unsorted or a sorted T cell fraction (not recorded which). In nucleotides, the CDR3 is TGCGCCAGCAGCTTGGCCAGGTTTAGGGCGGACAATGAGCAGTTCTTC. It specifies CASSLARFRADNEQFF.